Each of the 32 T cell receptor beta chains below was sequenced from the same sample in a study of metastatic and nonmetastatic thyroid tumors. Thyroid surgery was preceded by no treatment in any patient. TCRdb recomputed clones from the PCR reads via MiXCR. The table includes about 92,000 clones, 15% detected once. The sequencing sample was made of blood. The receptors here all came from a female donor with papillary thyroid cancer or a benign thyroid nodule (not recorded which). Some clones in this sample may be carry-over from other donors' samples.

This clone was seen ten or more times. The rearrangement joins TRBV10-2 to TRBJ2-5, with D possibly matching TRBD2 (6 bases). Germline V gene sequence: CDR1 WSHSY, CDR2 SAAADI. V dropped 0 bases and J dropped 4 bases, with 15 bases sitting between them. The CDR3 runs to 16 residues. The CDR3 DNA follows: TGCGCCAGCAGTGAGTCGCCGGCGACTAGGGCAGAGACCCAGTACTTC. It encodes CASSESPATRAETQYF.

This clone was seen only a few times. This clone may be a read error of a much larger clone one base away. The chain joins TRBV7-2 to TRBJ1-5; D call uncertain. Trimming removed 5 bases at V and 4 bases at J, with 6 bases between. Germline CDR1 is SGHTA and CDR2 is FQGNSA. This CDR3 contains 12 residues. The DNA for the CDR3 is TGTGCCAGCAGCCACACGAATCAGCCCCAGCATTTT. This codes for CASSHTNQPQHF.

This clone was counted many times. Other nucleotide sequences from this sample produce the same CDR3. The chain is built from TRBV9 and TRBJ1-2; perhaps TRBD1 as D (5 bases). The CDR3 is 15 amino acids. The germline V and J ends were trimmed by 5 bases and 4 bases, with 18 bases remaining between them. The germline CDR1 and CDR2 sequences are SGDLS and YYNGEE. The CDR3 is CASRDRGQGGYGYTF. The CDR3 DNA is TGTGCCAGCAGGGACCGTGGGCAGGGAGGCTATGGCTACACCTTC.

This clone came up many times. The chain recombines TRBV7-9 with TRBJ1-6; 7 bases fit TRBD1. The CDR3 is 16 residues long. The junction had 10 bases not matched to a gene; V was cut back by 4 bases and J by 7 bases. Germline V gene data show CDR1 as SEHNR and CDR2 as FQNEAQ (reference sequence). The CDR3 region is CASSSTQTGHNSPLHF. CDR3 DNA sequence: TGTGCCAGCAGCTCGACCCAGACAGGGCACAATTCACCCCTCCACTTT.

The chain is built from TRBV4-2 and TRBJ2-7; 8 bases agree with TRBD2. CDR3 length: 15 residues. The V gene's germline CDR1 is LGHNA and CDR2 YNFKEQ. Trimming at V came to 0 bases and at J to 4 bases, leaving 5 bases not matched to a gene. Here the CDR3 reads CASSQDGGVYYEQYF. CDR3 DNA: TGTGCCAGCAGCCAAGACGGGGGGGTTTATTACGAGCAGTACTTC.

This clone was detected many times. Just one base apart from a much larger clone, this may be a read error. The chain has TRBV19 and TRBJ2-3; D gene unclear. The CDR3 has 11 amino acids. CDR1 and CDR2 (germline): LNHDA, SQIVND (reference sequence). Trimming pared 7 bases from V and 2 bases from J, leaving 4 bases between. CDR3 loop: CASIATDTQYF. DNA of the CDR3: TGTGCCAGTATCGCCACAGATACGCAGTATTTT.

This clone occurred many times. This chain links TRBV6-6 with TRBJ2-1; 10 bases are a match to TRBD2. The CDR3 extends over 16 amino acids. Losses at the gene ends were 2 bases for V and 2 bases for J; bases not matched to a gene: 3. The germline gives CDR1 MNHNY, CDR2 SVGAGI (reference sequence). The CDR3 region is CASSYTSGEAYNEQFF. CDR3 sequence (DNA): TGTGCCAGCAGTTACACTAGCGGGGAAGCCTACAATGAGCAGTTCTTC.

Details on this clone: A much more abundant neighbour one base away suggests this may be a read error. The chain uses TRBV5-1 and TRBJ2-2; D is ambiguous. The germline gives CDR1 SGHRS, CDR2 YFSETQ. This CDR3 has 14 amino acids. CDR3 residues: CSSRSNRVTGELFF. The CDR3 DNA reads TGCTCCAGCAGGTCCAATCGGGTCACCGGGGAGCTGTTTTTT.

Concerning this clone itself: Its ends do not fully match the called genes, so a read error is possible. This chain links TRBV20-1 with TRBJ2-7; D is uncertain. The CDR3 length is 14 residues. Germline CDR1 and CDR2: DFQATT and SNEGSKA (reference sequence). CDR3 DNA sequence: TGCAGTGCTATAGTCCGGACGGTCCCCTACGAGCACTACTTC. Its protein product is CSAIVRTVPYEHYF.

This clone was observed at least ten times. The V and J genes are TRBV25-1 and TRBJ2-3; tentative D call: TRBD2 (6 bases). The V gene lost 9 bases and the J gene lost 4 bases, with 17 bases spanning the gap. Germline V gene lookup returns CDR1 MGHDK and CDR2 SYGVNS. The CDR3 is 14 amino acids. For the CDR3, the DNA is TGTGCCAGTTCAGACGTAACGGGGGCAGATACGCAGTATTTT. Its translation: CASSDVTGADTQYF.

Concerning this clone: Relative to the germline gene, one junction end is altered; a read error may explain this. The V gene is TRBV6-6, the J gene TRBJ1-4; a weak D match, TRBD1 (5 bases). This CDR3 has 14 amino acids. Germline V gene data show CDR1 as MNHNY and CDR2 as SVGAGI (reference sequence). This chain's CDR3 is CASGYSPGREKLFF. DNA for the CDR3: TGTGCCAGCGGTTACTCTCCAGGGCGCGAAAAACTGTTTTTT.

This clone has ten or more counts. The rearrangement links TRBV20-1 to TRBJ2-3; 8 positions match TRBD2. Germline V gene lookup returns CDR1 DFQATT and CDR2 SNEGSKA (reference sequence). This CDR3 contains 12 residues. The CDR3, as DNA: TGCAGGGCGGGGGGTCTGACAGATACGCAGTATTTT. Amino acid sequence: CRAGGLTDTQYF.

At least ten counts were recorded for this clone. The genes are TRBV9 and TRBJ1-2; D is unclear. The V gene lost 0 bases and the J gene lost 7 bases, with 16 bases spanning the gap. This CDR3 region has 15 residues. Germline loops: CDR1 SGDLS, CDR2 YYNGEE. CDR3 coding DNA: TGTGCCAGCAGCGTAGATGAGGGCTCGTTGTTTGGCTACACCTTC. It yields the protein CASSVDEGSLFGYTF. The variable domain in full, completed from reference TRBV9 and TRBJ1-2, reads DSGVTQTPKHLITATGQRVTLRCSPRSGDLSVYWYQQSLDQGLQFLIQYYNGEERAKGNILERFSAQQFPDLHSELNLSSLELGDSALYFCASSVDEGSLFGYTFGSGTRLTVV.

Details on this clone: With a much larger clone just one base away, this may be a read error. The V gene is TRBV20-1, the J gene TRBJ2-1; 9 positions match TRBD1. Germline V gives CDR1 DFQATT, CDR2 SNEGSKA (reference sequence). The CDR3 covers 15 residues. The ends lost 2 bases at V and 6 bases at J; junction bases unmatched: 8. The CDR3 nucleotides are TGCAGTGCTAGACCTTGGACAGGGGAGTTCAATGAGCAGTTCTTC. This sequence encodes CSARPWTGEFNEQFF.

There are many counts of this clone. The CDR3 nucleotides are TGTGCCAGCAGTTACCCTAACAGGGCAAGACAGCCCCAGCATTTT. Protein sequence: CASSYPNRARQPQHF. The rearrangement links TRBV6-2 or TRBV6-3 to TRBJ1-5; maybe TRBD1 (6 bases). This CDR3 region has 15 residues. The germline V gene has CDR1 MNHEY and CDR2 SVGEGT. Trimming shortened V by 2 bases and J by 7 bases, and 15 bases separated the two germline ends.

Turning to this clone: With a much larger clone just one base away, this may be a read error. This chain joins TRBV9 and TRBJ2-2; possibly TRBD1 for D (6 bases). V lost 4 bases and J 3 bases, leaving 22 bases between the germline ends. This CDR3 is 18 amino acids long. Per germline, CDR1 SGDLS and CDR2 YYNGEE. CDR3 in amino acids: CASSRDRRNYRDTGELFF. CDR3 DNA: TGTGCCAGCAGCCGAGACAGGCGAAATTATCGGGACACCGGGGAGCTGTTTTTT. Supplemented by reference TRBV9 and TRBJ2-2, the full variable domain reads DSGVTQTPKHLITATGQRVTLRCSPRSGDLSVYWYQQSLDQGLQFLIQYYNGEERAKGNILERFSAQQFPDLHSELNLSSLELGDSALYFCASSRDRRNYRDTGELFFGEGSRLTVL.

This clone was seen many times. The chain carries TRBV18 and TRBJ2-5, with 8 bases fitting TRBD1. J was trimmed by 2 bases and V by 0 bases; bases with no gene match: 5. The CDR3 totals 16 residues. Germline V gene sequence: CDR1 KGHSH, CDR2 LQKENI. CDR3 protein: CASSPPIGQGQETQYF. DNA of the CDR3: TGTGCCAGCTCACCACCGATAGGACAGGGACAAGAGACCCAGTACTTC.

For this clone: Given the absence of the conserved phenylalanine or tryptophan at the CDR3 end, a read error is likely. V and J are TRBV28 and TRBJ1-5; D call uncertain. Per germline, CDR1 MDHEN and CDR2 SYDVKM. This CDR3 has 13 residues. The CDR3 spells CSSILGSNQPQHS. The CDR3 coding sequence is TGTTCCAGCATTCTGGGCAGCAATCAGCCCCAGCATTCT.

Only a few counts were recorded for this clone. The chain recombines TRBV6-4 with TRBJ2-3; TRBD1 aligns across 11 bases. The CDR3 runs to 15 residues. Trimming removed 4 bases from V and 0 bases from J; junction bases left unmatched: 0. The V gene's germline CDR1 is MRHNA and CDR2 SNTAGT. The CDR3 nucleotides read TGTGCCAGCAGTGGGACAGGGGGCAGCACAGATACGCAGTATTTT. Translated: CASSGTGGSTDTQYF.

There are many counts of this clone. V gene TRBV6-1 combines with J gene TRBJ1-1; TRBD1 is a possible D gene (5 bases). The CDR3 consists of 11 residues. Trimming cost V 9 bases and J 4 bases, with 9 bases left between them. The germline V gene has CDR1 MNHNS and CDR2 SASEGT. The CDR3 sequence is CASRGGTEAFF. CDR3 nucleotide sequence: TGTGCCAGTCGTGGGGGCACTGAAGCTTTCTTT.

About this clone itself: A single base separates this from a much larger clone, so it may be a read error. The chain uses TRBV9 and TRBJ1-4, with 9 bases matching TRBD1. Germline lookup yields CDR1 SGDLS and CDR2 YYNGEE. The CDR3 loop spans 19 amino acids. J was trimmed by 12 bases and V by 6 bases; bases with no gene match: 27. As DNA, the CDR3 is TGTGCCAGCACCACCCGTCCCGGGACAGGGCCGAAACCGGCTCAAGAACTGTTTTTT. Protein: CASTTRPGTGPKPAQELFF.

The chain employs TRBV11-2 and TRBJ1-1; D unclear. V lost 5 bases and J 2 bases, leaving 15 bases between the germline ends. This CDR3 is built from 15 residues. Germline V CDR1 and CDR2: SGHAT, FQNNGV. CDR3 sequence: CASSQSLDRNTEAFF. The DNA of the CDR3 is TGTGCCAGCAGCCAGTCTTTGGACCGAAACACTGAAGCTTTCTTT.

Note on this clone: A much more abundant neighbour one base away suggests this may be a read error. The chain recombines TRBV2 with TRBJ2-4; D is uncertain. Trimming removed 8 bases at V and 1 base at J, with 12 bases between. This CDR3 is built from 14 residues. Per the germline V gene, CDR1 is SNHLY and CDR2 is FYNNEI. In DNA form, the CDR3 reads TGTGCCAGCGGATTGGATGGGGCCAAAAACATTCAGTACTTC. The encoded protein is CASGLDGAKNIQYF.

This clone has at least ten counts. The rearrangement uses TRBV14 and TRBJ1-2; D is ambiguous. The V end was cut by 4 bases, the J end by 5 bases, with 11 bases between. CDR3 length equals 13 residues. The V gene's germline CDR1 is SGHDN and CDR2 FVKESK. The CDR3 here is CASSPISSYGYTF. The CDR3 DNA reads as TGTGCCAGCAGCCCAATCAGCTCATATGGCTACACCTTC.

The table lists this clone with many counts. The genes are TRBV12-3 or TRBV12-4 and TRBJ2-1, with a possible D match to TRBD1 (6 bases). Trimming cost V 5 bases and J 4 bases, with 15 bases left between them. The CDR3 runs to 15 residues. The CDR3 spells CASSTDKRGYNEQFF. The CDR3 DNA reads TGTGCCAGCAGTACCGACAAAAGGGGGTACAATGAGCAGTTCTTC.

This clone has just a few counts. A much larger clonotype is one base distant, so this may be a read error. V is TRBV6-4 and J is TRBJ2-3; D not certain. This CDR3 is 16 amino acids long. V was cut by 0 bases and J by 0 bases, with 10 bases left in between. Germline V gene lookup returns CDR1 MRHNA and CDR2 SNTAGT. CDR3 protein: CASSDSHQSSTDTQYF. CDR3 nucleotides: TGTGCCAGCAGTGACTCCCATCAGTCGAGCACAGATACGCAGTATTTT.

At least ten counts were recorded for this clone. V gene TRBV19 combines with J gene TRBJ1-2; 7 bases match TRBD1. The V gene end was trimmed by 7 bases and the J gene end by 5 bases; junction bases not matched to a gene: 10. Germline CDR1 reads LNHDA; CDR2 reads SQIVND (reference sequence). The CDR3 sequence is 14 residues long. CDR3 sequence: CASTTWDRVYGYTF. In nucleotides, the CDR3 is TGTGCCAGTACCACCTGGGACAGAGTATATGGCTACACCTTC.

Remarks on this clone: Its ends do not fully match the called genes, so a read error is possible. The chain combines TRBV6-8 with TRBJ2-7; 9 positions match TRBD1. CDR1 and CDR2 from the germline V gene are MNHGY and SAAAGT. The CDR3 has 16 residues. The CDR3 sequence is CATRDLGTGTPYDQYF. The CDR3, as DNA: TGTGCCACCAGGGACCTCGGGACAGGGACTCCCTACGATCAGTACTTC.

This clone was recorded many times. A read error is likely, as this CDR3 ends without the conserved phenylalanine or tryptophan. The DNA is omitted, as the CDR3 cannot be located on it reliably, and the CDR3 follows TCRdb's listing. The V call is TRBV7-3, the J call TRBJ2-7; no DNA check was done on the table's D call, TRBD1. Germline lookup yields CDR1 SGHTA and CDR2 FQGTGA. Including both end residues, the CDR3 is 10 amino acids long. The CDR3 region is CANPWGGPPN.

In its sample, this clone was seen many times. This sequence joins TRBV28 and TRBJ1-6, with D perhaps matching TRBD1 (6 bases). CDR1 is MDHEN, CDR2 SYDVKM, per germline. The CDR3 consists of 16 residues. Trimming shortened V by 5 bases and J by 0 bases, and 11 bases separated the two germline ends. The CDR3 sequence is CASSRQASSYNSPLHF. CDR3 sequence (DNA): TGTGCCAGCAGTCGACAGGCGAGCTCCTATAATTCACCCCTCCACTTT.

This clone was seen ten or more times. Mismatch with germline at one junction end may stem from a read error. The chain links TRBV4-1 to TRBJ1-5, with D hard to call. Germline assignment: CDR1 MGHRA and CDR2 YSYEKL. The CDR3 runs to 19 residues. Written as DNA, the CDR3 is TGCGCCAGCAGCGTCCGTCCCGGTCTTCCGGGGTCGGGCGATCAGCCCCGGCATTTT. As protein: CASSVRPGLPGSGDQPRHF.

This clone was recorded many times. A single base separates this from a much larger clone, so it may be a read error. The same CDR3 can be traced to other DNA sequences in this sample. The genes are TRBV6-1 and TRBJ2-1; D not resolved. Germline assignment: CDR1 MNHNS and CDR2 SASEGT. The V gene lost 6 bases and the J gene lost 8 bases, with 14 bases spanning the gap. This CDR3 has 13 residues. The CDR3 DNA is TGTGCCAGCAGCCCTCTTTTGATCCATGAGCAGTTCTTC. Encoded protein: CASSPLLIHEQFF.